This T cell receptor beta chain derives from a study of spatial heterogeneity in lung cancer. Overall study results and limits: Counts of expanded alpha and beta TCRs within tumors tracked the tumor nonsynonymous mutation count.

This clonotype was seen only a few times. Its cognate antigen is unknown. As for time point: sample taken at primary tumor resection. MiXCR, applied by TCRdb to the 5' RACE reads, yields one record per CDR3 protein. The sample includes about 24,000 distinct CDR3 sequences, 8% to 10% of them seen just once. The sequences come from lung tumor tissue, collected at surgery. The receptor was derived from a male donor with early-stage non-small cell lung cancer.

CDR3 protein: CASSSPERTSGRAYNEQFF. For the CDR3, the DNA is TGTGCCAGCAGTTCTCCCGAGCGGACTAGCGGGAGGGCTTACAATGAGCAGTTCTTC. The rearrangement links TRBV28 to TRBJ2-1; 15 nucleotides align to TRBD2. Germline V gene lookup returns CDR1 MDHEN and CDR2 SYDVKM. The CDR3 runs 19 residues. The J segment lost 4 bases and the V segment lost 4 bases, leaving 11 bases of the junction unmatched.